The following is a TCR beta chain sequence with its context. Its antigen is unknown. This entry comes from a study of post-analysis software for immune sequencing data. Unique-molecular-identifier-tagged TCR beta cDNA libraries were used. TCRdb used MiXCR to reprocess the PCR reads, holding one entry per CDR3 protein. This table holds hundreds of thousands of distinct CDR3 sequences, 53% found once. Regarding the study as a whole: Samples from a shared batch, those prepared together, strongly co-clustered by F measure. Comparison of patients with controls showed roughly five TRBV segments more frequent in patients, TRBV5-6, TRBV5-1 and TRBV20-1 among them. A significant reduction in normalized Chao1 diversity was observed in multiple sclerosis patients versus controls.

Trimming took 1 base from V and 8 from J, leaving 12 bases between them. Germline CDR1 reads SGHDT; CDR2 reads YYEEEE. The CDR3 contains 13 residues. Sequences were obtained from blood. The clonotype was recovered from a girl between 5 and 17 years old with multiple sclerosis. The genes are TRBV5-6 and TRBJ1-2; maybe TRBD1 (6 bases). The CDR3 DNA reads as TGTGCCAGCAGCTTGCGGCAGGGGCGAGGCTACACCTTC. This gives the protein CASSLRQGRGYTF.